In this sample, the clone carrying this T cell receptor beta chain turned up a few times. Its cognate antigen is unknown. The data were taken from a study of blood T cells in healthy people across ages. Notes on the study in general: Diversity was higher, and naive CD4+ cells more numerous, in long-lived donors than in aged donors.

Sample-barcoded 5' priming and a J-beta primer mix drove a second PCR of about 6 to 11 cycles. TCRdb reprocessed the 5' RACE reads via MiXCR and lists one record per CDR3 protein. The sample carries hundreds of thousands of distinct CDR3 sequences, about 30% recorded once. This CDR3 comprises 18 residues. The V gene's germline CDR1 is MNHEY and CDR2 SVGAGI. V was clipped by 0 bases and J by 10 bases; unmatched bases: 20. This TCR came from a woman of 80 years or more in good health. The sample taken for sequencing was blood. The V call is TRBV6-5, the J call TRBJ1-1, with 7 nucleotides matching TRBD1. CDR3 sequence (DNA): TGTGCCAGCAGTTACTCGAGAGGGGGCGGAGCGGAGCACCCTGGAGCTTTCTTT. Translating it yields CASSYSRGGGAEHPGAFF.